These T cell receptor beta chains were read from a single sample in a study of shared clonotypes between healthy human individuals. The method was immunoSEQ multiplex PCR; TCRdb's version includes in-frame clones alone and lacks a portion of them. Seen here are under 1 million clones, just over 95% observed once, and the top ten hold 0.2% to 0.25%. Input material: naive CD8+ T cells sorted from blood. The origin of the receptors is a man aged 30 to 39 in good health. The CDR3 runs from the conserved cysteine through the conserved F or W. Fields, in order: CDR3 protein, V gene.

CDR3: CAWKSEVYNEQFF
V: TRBV30

CDR3: CASSSGGYEQFF
V: TRBV19

CDR3: CASSVGWGTSGNEQFF
V: TRBV9

CDR3: CASTGTSGPSTDTQYF
V: TRBV27

CDR3: CASSYSPGGLDQPQHF
V: TRBV6-5

CDR3: CASRQPDTGTLYGYTF
V: TRBV2

CDR3: CASGQRAYNEQFF
V: TRBV7-6

CDR3: CSVEAGVNTEAFF
V: TRBV29-1

CDR3: CASSFGDSYEQYF
V: TRBV28

CDR3: CASSLSRRETQYF
V: TRBV27